The 9 T cell receptor beta chains reported below all come from one sample, sequenced in a study of beta chain features in type 1 diabetes. Investigators reverse transcribed all isolated RNA, so they sequenced expressed TCRB transcripts. Generated by immunoSEQ multiplex PCR, the TCRdb table keeps only in-frame clones and is missing some. Among under 300,000 clones listed, approximately 11% were seen once. What these receptors recognize is not known. Broader study findings: Among patients with Type 1 diabetes, TCRB CDR3s were moderately but significantly shorter in every one of the four CD4+ subsets.

Source material: naive CD4+ T cells from blood. The receptors originated from a man between 25 and 39 years old with type 1 diabetes.

The chain links TRBV7-2 to TRBJ2-3, with D tentatively TRBD2 (6 bases). The CDR3 is made up of 16 amino acids. CDR1 is SGHTA and CDR2 is FQGNSA in the germline V gene. V was shortened by 4 bases and J by 0 bases, with 14 bases between the two germline ends. In nucleotides, the CDR3 is TGTGCCAGCAGCTCTTTGGGGGGTACTAGCACAGATACGCAGTATTTT. Amino acid sequence: CASSSLGGTSTDTQYF. The full variable domain, completed using reference TRBV7-2 and TRBJ2-3, is GAGVSQSPSNKVTEKGKDVELRCDPISGHTALYWYRQSLGQGLEFLIYFQGNSAPDKSGLPSDRFSAERTGGSVSTLTIQRTQQEDSAVYLCASSSLGGTSTDTQYFGPGTRLTVL.

The chain links TRBV7-2 to TRBJ2-1; possible D gene TRBD1, 6 bases. CDR3 length equals 15 residues. The germline V and J ends were trimmed by 1 base and 3 bases, with 10 bases remaining between them. Germline V gene data show CDR1 as SGHTA and CDR2 as FQGNSA. For the CDR3, the DNA is TGTGCCAGCAGCTTAGTAGGACAGAACTACAATGAGCAGTTCTTC. Its protein is CASSLVGQNYNEQFF. The full variable domain, its missing parts supplied by reference TRBV7-2 and TRBJ2-1, is GAGVSQSPSNKVTEKGKDVELRCDPISGHTALYWYRQSLGQGLEFLIYFQGNSAPDKSGLPSDRFSAERTGGSVSTLTIQRTQQEDSAVYLCASSLVGQNYNEQFFGPGTRLTVL.

This clone appeared a few times. V and J are TRBV4-1 and TRBJ1-5; D unresolved. With 5 bases removed from V and 0 bases from J, the gap between germline ends came to 8 bases. The germline CDR1 and CDR2 sequences are MGHRA and YSYEKL. The CDR3 is made up of 14 amino acids. CDR3 sequence reads: CASSYRDSNQPQHF. Here the CDR3 DNA reads TGCGCCAGCAGCTACAGAGATAGCAATCAGCCCCAGCATTTT.

The sample holds a few counts of this clone. V and J are TRBV5-1 and TRBJ2-3; 13 nucleotides align to TRBD2. The CDR3 is 16 amino acids. The V and J ends lost 4 bases and 2 bases, in that order; junction bases with no gene match: 4. CDR1 is SGHRS, CDR2 YFSETQ, per germline. The CDR3 here is CASSGGLAGFTDTQYF. The CDR3 DNA sequence: TGCGCCAGCAGCGGGGGACTAGCGGGGTTCACAGATACGCAGTATTTT.

This clone was seen a handful of times. The genes are TRBV13 and TRBJ2-7, with TRBD1 as a possible D gene (6 bases). Germline V gene lookup returns CDR1 PRHDT and CDR2 FYEKMQ (reference sequence). Trimming pared 5 bases from V and 1 base from J, leaving 15 bases between. The CDR3 contains 15 residues. CDR3 amino acids: CASSPGQGPSYEQYF. Written as DNA, the CDR3 is TGTGCCAGCAGCCCTGGGCAGGGGCCGTCCTACGAGCAGTACTTC.

The chain joins TRBV2 to TRBJ2-5; 12 nucleotides match TRBD2. The junction had 9 bases not matched to a gene; V was cut back by 3 bases and J by 1 base. The CDR3 runs 18 residues. CDR1 is SNHLY and CDR2 is FYNNEI in the germline V gene. CDR3 region: CASSENGLAGGIQETQYF. CDR3 bases: TGTGCCAGCAGTGAGAACGGGCTAGCGGGGGGGATCCAAGAGACCCAGTACTTC. Combining the CDR3 with reference TRBV2 and TRBJ2-5 gives the whole variable domain EPEVTQTPSHQVTQMGQEVILRCVPISNHLYFYWYRQILGQKVEFLVSFYNNEISEKSEIFDDQFSVERPDGSNFTLKIRSTKLEDSAMYFCASSENGLAGGIQETQYFGPGTRLLVL.

This clone was observed a few times. The chain couples TRBV7-8 to TRBJ1-4; D is possibly TRBD1 (6 bases). CDR3 length equals 18 residues. Germline V gene lookup returns CDR1 SGHVS and CDR2 FQNEAQ. With 1 base removed from V and 1 base from J, the gap between germline ends came to 16 bases. The CDR3 bases are TGTGCCAGCAGCTTAGGAACGCAGGGGTTGGGAACTAATGAAAAACTGTTTTTT. Protein sequence: CASSLGTQGLGTNEKLFF. Filled out from reference TRBV7-8 and TRBJ1-4, the complete variable domain reads GAGVSQSPRYKVAKRGQDVALRCDPISGHVSLFWYQQALGQGPEFLTYFQNEAQLDKSGLPSDRFFAERPEGSVSTLKIQRTQQEDSAVYLCASSLGTQGLGTNEKLFFGSGTQLSVL.

A few counts support this clone. The chain links TRBV11-2 to TRBJ2-7, with D perhaps TRBD1 (5 bases). Germline CDR1 reads SGHAT; CDR2 reads FQNNGV. This CDR3 has 14 residues. V was trimmed by 5 bases and J by 2 bases, leaving 13 bases between them. CDR3 sequence reads: CASSTMAGPYEQYF. CDR3 nucleotide sequence: TGTGCCAGCAGCACAATGGCAGGGCCCTACGAGCAGTACTTC.

The chain is built from TRBV6-6 and TRBJ2-7, with 7 bases that match TRBD2. Trimming at V came to 3 bases and at J to 0 bases, leaving 5 bases not matched to a gene. The CDR3 spans 15 residues. From germline, CDR1 is MNHNY and CDR2 SVGAGI (reference sequence). CDR3 nucleotide sequence: TGTGCCAGCAGTTATGAGCGGGGCGGCTCCTACGAGCAGTACTTC. Protein sequence: CASSYERGGSYEQYF.